This T cell receptor (beta chain) appears in the sequencing data of a study of T cell responses to AZD1222 COVID-19 vaccine. General study points: Unmutated variant regions are reportedly targeted by nearly half of spike-specific TCRs. At 160-218 and 743-854, vaccine-associated CD4 TCRs were dominant, and they spanned spike.

CDR1 and CDR2 from the germline V gene are SEHNR and FQNEAQ (reference sequence). V gave up 5 bases and J gave up 8 bases; unmatched junction bases: 17. CDR3 length: 16 residues. Points on this clone: Its specificity is unknown.

Assay used: immunoSEQ multiplex PCR; TCRdb lists only in-frame clones, some missing. Found here are roughly 140,000 clones, more than 75% of them singletons; the top ten hold roughly 4.3%. This clonotype was obtained from an adult in good health. The genes are TRBV7-9 and TRBJ1-2; 7 bases line up with TRBD1. Sequencing was performed on peripheral blood, taken on day 0 of MenACWY control vaccination. The CDR3 loop is CASSPNNRQGIGGYTF. In nucleotides, the CDR3 is TGTGCCAGCAGCCCAAATAATCGACAGGGAATTGGGGGCTACACCTTC.